Listed below are T cell receptor beta chains from one sample, sequenced in a study of beta chain features in type 1 diabetes. Generated by immunoSEQ multiplex PCR, the TCRdb table keeps only in-frame clones and is missing some. The table shows about 300,000 clones, with approximately 15% occurring only once. Sequencing used naive CD4+ T cells from blood. Source of these receptors: a woman between 18 and 29 years old with type 1 diabetes. Each CDR3 is given with its conserved first and last residue. A D gene is named only where the DNA matches it firmly. Clone sizes are given selectively: once, few, many, or a class where the clone is expanded.

>TRBJ1-5|TRBV28|.|few
CASSPHDGYQPQHF
TGTGCCAGCAGCCCCCACGACGGGTATCAGCCCCAGCATTTT
>TRBJ2-1|TRBV9|.|few
CASSVFTGEQFF
TGTGCCAGCAGCGTCTTTACGGGTGAGCAGTTCTTC
>TRBJ2-1|TRBV7-2|TRBD2|.
CASSFVLAGGGEQFF
TGTGCCAGCAGCTTTGTACTAGCGGGAGGGGGTGAGCAGTTCTTC
>TRBJ2-5|TRBV28|.|.
CASSSYTNQGPGETQYF
TGTGCCAGCAGTTCATACACCAATCAGGGGCCCGGAGAGACCCAGTACTTC
>TRBJ2-5|TRBV5-1|.|few
CASRVQSFQETQYF
TGCGCCAGCAGGGTTCAGTCGTTCCAAGAGACCCAGTACTTC
>TRBJ1-2|TRBV5-1|.|few
CASSLAGFYGYTF
TGCGCCAGCAGCTTGGCCGGGTTCTATGGCTACACCTTC
>TRBJ2-3|TRBV7-9|TRBD1|.
CASSLAHLPGQTSDTQYF
TGTGCCAGCAGCTTAGCTCACCTTCCGGGACAGACATCAGATACGCAGTATTTT
>TRBJ1-4|TRBV27|.|few
CASSSHSPTWMDADEKLFF
TGTGCCAGCAGTTCCCACAGCCCTACTTGGATGGATGCCGATGAAAAACTGTTTTTT
>TRBJ2-1|TRBV28|TRBD2|few
CASRHSGSFYNEQFF
TGTGCCAGCAGACATAGCGGGAGCTTCTACAATGAGCAGTTCTTC
>TRBJ1-2|TRBV19|.|.
CASSPRVYGYTF
TGTGCCAGTAGCCCTCGAGTCTATGGCTACACCTTC
>TRBJ2-7|TRBV30|TRBD1|.
CAWNRQGPYEQYF
TGTGCCTGGAATAGACAGGGTCCCTACGAGCAGTACTTC
>TRBJ2-7|TRBV18|.|few
CASSLGAGNEQYF
TGTGCCAGCTCACTCGGTGCCGGGAACGAGCAGTACTTC
>TRBJ2-3|TRBV7-2|TRBD2|.
CASSLAFGLVRGADTQYF
TGTGCCAGCAGCTTAGCCTTCGGACTAGTCCGCGGCGCAGATACGCAGTATTTT
>TRBJ2-1|TRBV7-8|TRBD2|few
CASSLAGFKFF
TGTGCCAGCAGCCTAGCGGGCTTTAAGTTCTTC
>TRBJ2-1|TRBV9|.|.
CASSVAARGTLYNEQFF
TGTGCCAGCAGCGTAGCTGCCCGCGGGACCCTTTACAATGAGCAGTTCTTC
>TRBJ2-5|TRBV5-1|TRBD1|.
CASSSLRTGLQTQYF
TGCGCCAGCAGCTCTCTACGGACAGGGCTGCAGACCCAGTACTTC
>TRBJ1-2|TRBV4-3|.|few
CASSQDIGYGYTF
TGCGCCAGCAGCCAAGATATCGGCTATGGCTACACCTTC
>TRBJ1-4|TRBV28|TRBD1|.
CASSAQGQGGEKLFF
TGTGCCAGCAGTGCCCAGGGACAGGGCGGTGAAAAACTGTTTTTT
>TRBJ2-1|TRBV10-3|TRBD2|.
CAISELTSGRTNEQFF
TGTGCCATCAGTGAGCTGACTAGCGGGAGGACTAATGAGCAGTTCTTC
>TRBJ2-5|TRBV30|.|.
CAWTPTGTQETQYF
TGTGCCTGGACCCCCACAGGCACCCAAGAGACCCAGTACTTC
>TRBJ2-2|TRBV9|.|.
CASSNREGRPGELFF
TGTGCCAGCAGCAACAGGGAAGGAAGGCCCGGGGAGCTGTTTTTT
>TRBJ2-3|TRBV19|TRBD1|.
CASSTRDRGPTDTQYF
TGTGCCAGTAGTACCCGGGACAGGGGCCCCACAGATACGCAGTATTTT
>TRBJ2-2|TRBV19|.|few
CATSNRVTTPNTGELFF
TGTGCCACCAGTAACAGGGTAACGACACCGAACACCGGGGAGCTGTTTTTT
>TRBJ2-7|TRBV27|TRBD1|few
CASSAGQGFYEQYF
TGTGCCAGCAGCGCGGGACAGGGCTTCTACGAGCAGTACTTC
>TRBJ1-5|TRBV10-3|.|.
CAISEGGTTQPQHF
TGTGCCATCAGTGAGGGGGGGACGACCCAGCCCCAGCATTTT
>TRBJ2-1|TRBV28|TRBD1|few
CASRPTGTGVVVRYNEQFF
TGTGCCAGCAGACCTACCGGGACAGGGGTGGTAGTGCGCTACAATGAGCAGTTCTTC
>TRBJ2-5|TRBV21-1|.|few
CASSKVTGGETQYF
TGTGCCAGCAGCAAAGTGACAGGGGGCGAGACCCAGTACTTC
>TRBJ2-5|TRBV7-2|.|.
CASSRPYRQETQYF
TGTGCCAGCAGTCGCCCCTACCGGCAAGAGACCCAGTACTTC
>TRBJ1-2|TRBV2|.|few
CASSESGADYGYTF
TGTGCCAGCAGTGAAAGCGGGGCCGACTATGGCTACACCTTC
>TRBJ1-2|TRBV7-2|TRBD1|few
CASSPGTGLGYTF
TGTGCCAGCAGCCCCGGGACAGGGCTTGGCTACACCTTC
>TRBJ2-7|TRBV5-6|TRBD2|few
CASSLIGLADYSYEQYF
TGTGCCAGCAGCTTGATCGGACTAGCGGATTACTCCTACGAGCAGTACTTC
>TRBJ2-3|TRBV1|.|few
CTSSQDEGTGESDTQYF
TGCACCAGCAGCCAAGATGAGGGGACGGGAGAGTCAGATACGCAGTATTTT
>TRBJ2-1|TRBV29-1|.|.
CSVERPREQFF
TGCAGCGTTGAAAGGCCTAGGGAGCAGTTCTTC
>TRBJ2-5|TRBV19|.|few
CASSINREETQYF
TGTGCCAGTAGTATAAACAGGGAAGAGACCCAGTACTTC
>TRBJ1-1|TRBV11-1|TRBD1|few
CASSLAMDRDEAFF
TGTGCCAGCAGCTTAGCGATGGACAGGGATGAAGCTTTCTTT
>TRBJ1-2|TRBV30|.|.
CAWSVRGDGYTF
TGTGCCTGGAGTGTACGCGGGGATGGCTACACCTTC
>TRBJ1-5|TRBV19|TRBD1|.
CASCSMGQGVYQPQHF
TGTGCCAGTTGCAGCATGGGACAGGGAGTGTATCAGCCCCAGCATTTT
>TRBJ1-1|TRBV11-2|.|few
CASSPLFWATEAFF
TGTGCCAGCAGTCCTCTTTTTTGGGCAACTGAAGCTTTCTTT